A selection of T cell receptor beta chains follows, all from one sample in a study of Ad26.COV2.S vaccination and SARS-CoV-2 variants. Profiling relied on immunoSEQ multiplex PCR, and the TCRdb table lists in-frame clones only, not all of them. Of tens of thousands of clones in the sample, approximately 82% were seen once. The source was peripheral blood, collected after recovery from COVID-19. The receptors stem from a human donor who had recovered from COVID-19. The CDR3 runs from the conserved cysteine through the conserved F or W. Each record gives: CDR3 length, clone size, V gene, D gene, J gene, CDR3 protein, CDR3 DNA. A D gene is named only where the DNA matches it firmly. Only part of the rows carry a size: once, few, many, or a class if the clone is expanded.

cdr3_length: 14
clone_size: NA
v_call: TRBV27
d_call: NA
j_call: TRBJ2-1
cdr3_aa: CASKLAPPYNEQFF
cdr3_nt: TGTGCCAGCAAGTTAGCGCCCCCCTACAATGAGCAGTTCTTC

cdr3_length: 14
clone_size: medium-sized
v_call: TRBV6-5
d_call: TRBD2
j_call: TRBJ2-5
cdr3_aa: CASSLAGYQETQYF
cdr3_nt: TGTGCCAGCAGTCTAGCGGGATACCAAGAGACCCAGTACTTC

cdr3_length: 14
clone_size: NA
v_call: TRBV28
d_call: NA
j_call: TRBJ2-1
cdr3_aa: CASSLGRVSGEQFF
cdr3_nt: TGTGCCAGCAGTTTGGGCAGGGTGAGCGGTGAGCAGTTCTTC

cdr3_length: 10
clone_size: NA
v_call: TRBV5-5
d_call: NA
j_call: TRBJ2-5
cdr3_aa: CAGNQETQYF
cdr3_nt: TGTGCCGGAAACCAAGAGACCCAGTACTTC

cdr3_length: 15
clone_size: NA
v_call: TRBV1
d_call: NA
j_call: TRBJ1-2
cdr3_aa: CTSSQVGKEFYGYTF
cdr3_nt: TGCACCAGCAGCCAAGTGGGGAAGGAGTTCTATGGCTACACCTTC

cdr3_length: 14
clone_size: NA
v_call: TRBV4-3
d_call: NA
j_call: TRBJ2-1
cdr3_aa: CASSLRLGINEQFF
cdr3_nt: TGCGCCAGCAGCCTGCGTCTAGGGATCAATGAGCAGTTCTTC

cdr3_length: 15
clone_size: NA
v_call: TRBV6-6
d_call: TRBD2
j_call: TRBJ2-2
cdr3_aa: CASRAGTSGTGELFF
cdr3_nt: TGTGCCAGCAGGGCCGGGACTAGCGGCACCGGGGAGCTGTTTTTT

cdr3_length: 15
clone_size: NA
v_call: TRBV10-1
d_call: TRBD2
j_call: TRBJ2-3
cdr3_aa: CASSGVSGSTDTQYF
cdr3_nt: TGCGCCAGCAGTGGAGTTAGCGGGAGCACAGATACGCAGTATTTT

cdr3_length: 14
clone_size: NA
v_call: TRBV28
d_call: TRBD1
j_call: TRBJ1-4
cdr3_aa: CASRKDRGIEKLFF
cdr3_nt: TGTGCCAGCAGGAAGGACAGGGGAATAGAAAAACTGTTTTTT

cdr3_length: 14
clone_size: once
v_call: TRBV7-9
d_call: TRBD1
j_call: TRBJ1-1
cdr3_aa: CASGDRRVYTEAFF
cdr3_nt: TGTGCCAGCGGGGACAGGCGGGTTTACACTGAAGCTTTCTTT

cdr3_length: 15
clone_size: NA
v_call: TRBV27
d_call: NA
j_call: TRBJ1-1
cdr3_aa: CASSFLGGSYTEAFF
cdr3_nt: TGTGCCAGCAGTTTTCTGGGGGGCTCGTACACTGAAGCTTTCTTT

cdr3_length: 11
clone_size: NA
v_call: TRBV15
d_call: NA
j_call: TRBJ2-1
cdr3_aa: CATSRQDEQFF
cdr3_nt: TGTGCCACCAGCAGACAAGATGAGCAGTTCTTC

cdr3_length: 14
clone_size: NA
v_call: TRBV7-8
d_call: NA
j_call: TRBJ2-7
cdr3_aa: CASTLRGDGGEQYF
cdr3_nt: TGTGCCAGCACCCTCCGGGGAGATGGGGGCGAGCAGTACTTC

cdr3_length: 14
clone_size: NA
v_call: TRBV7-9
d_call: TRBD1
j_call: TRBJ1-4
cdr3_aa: CASSSDRVYEKLFF
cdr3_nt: TGTGCCAGCAGCTCAGACAGGGTATATGAAAAACTGTTTTTT

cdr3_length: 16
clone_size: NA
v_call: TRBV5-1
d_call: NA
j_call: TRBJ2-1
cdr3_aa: CASSLRAEGGYNEQFF
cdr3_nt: TGCGCCAGCAGCTTGCGGGCGGAAGGGGGCTACAATGAGCAGTTCTTC

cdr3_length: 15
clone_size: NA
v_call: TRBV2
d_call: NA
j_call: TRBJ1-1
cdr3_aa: CASSEGGTMNTEAFF
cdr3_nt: TGTGCCAGCAGTGAAGGCGGGACCATGAACACTGAAGCTTTCTTT

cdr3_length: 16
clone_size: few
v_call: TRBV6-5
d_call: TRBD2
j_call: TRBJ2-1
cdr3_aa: CASSSGLAEQGNEQFF
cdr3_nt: TGTGCCAGCAGTTCCGGACTAGCGGAACAGGGAAATGAGCAGTTCTTC

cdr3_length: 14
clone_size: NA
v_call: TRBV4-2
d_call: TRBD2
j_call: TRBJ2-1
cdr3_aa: CASSQKGREAWQFF
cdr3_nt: TGTGCCAGCAGCCAGAAAGGGCGGGAGGCTTGGCAGTTCTTC

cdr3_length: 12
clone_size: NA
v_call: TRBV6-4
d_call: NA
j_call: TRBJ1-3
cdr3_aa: CASSDSMGHLYF
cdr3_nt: TGTGCCAGCAGTGACTCGATGGGACATTTATATTTT

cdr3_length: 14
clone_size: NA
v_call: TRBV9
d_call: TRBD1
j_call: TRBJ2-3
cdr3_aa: CASSEGQSTDTQYF
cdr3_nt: TGTGCCAGCAGCGAGGGACAGAGCACAGATACGCAGTATTTT

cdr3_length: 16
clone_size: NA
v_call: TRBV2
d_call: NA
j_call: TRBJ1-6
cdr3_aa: CASSKDGALNNSPLHF
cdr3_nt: TGTGCCAGCAGCAAGGACGGGGCCTTGAATAATTCACCCCTCCACTTT

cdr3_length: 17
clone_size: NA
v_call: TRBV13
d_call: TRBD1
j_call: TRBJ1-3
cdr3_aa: CASSLMTGGFSGNTIYF
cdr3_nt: TGTGCCAGCAGCTTAATGACAGGGGGGTTCTCTGGAAACACCATATATTTT

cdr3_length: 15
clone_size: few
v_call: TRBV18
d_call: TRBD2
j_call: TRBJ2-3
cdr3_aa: CASSPQRGGADTQYF
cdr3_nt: TGTGCCAGCTCACCCCAGCGGGGGGGGGCAGATACGCAGTATTTT

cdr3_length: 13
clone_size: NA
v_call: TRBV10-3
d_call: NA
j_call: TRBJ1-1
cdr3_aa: CAITGVANTEAFF
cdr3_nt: TGTGCCATCACCGGGGTCGCGAACACTGAAGCTTTCTTT

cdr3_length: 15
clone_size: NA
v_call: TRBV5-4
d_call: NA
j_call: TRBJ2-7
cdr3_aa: CASSFDGGSLNEQYF
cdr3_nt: TGTGCCAGCAGCTTTGATGGGGGGAGCCTCAACGAGCAGTACTTC

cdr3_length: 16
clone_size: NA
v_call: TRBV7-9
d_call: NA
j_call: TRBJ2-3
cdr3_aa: CASSTLSGTRRDTQYF
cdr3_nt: TGTGCCAGCAGCACGCTCTCCGGGACCCGTCGGGATACGCAGTATTTT

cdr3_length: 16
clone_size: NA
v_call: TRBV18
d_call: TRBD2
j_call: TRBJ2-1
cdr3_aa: CASSPGLAGDYNEQFF
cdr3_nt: TGTGCCAGCTCACCAGGACTAGCGGGAGACTACAATGAGCAGTTCTTC

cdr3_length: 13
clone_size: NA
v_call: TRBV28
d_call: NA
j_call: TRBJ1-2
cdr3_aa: CATSGAVGYGYTF
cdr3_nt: TGTGCCACCTCGGGGGCTGTGGGCTATGGCTACACCTTC

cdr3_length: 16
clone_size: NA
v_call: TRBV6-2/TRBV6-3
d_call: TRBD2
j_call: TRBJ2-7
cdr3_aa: CASSQLLSGLVYEQYF
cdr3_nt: TGTGCCAGCAGCCAGTTACTGTCGGGACTAGTGTATGAGCAGTACTTC

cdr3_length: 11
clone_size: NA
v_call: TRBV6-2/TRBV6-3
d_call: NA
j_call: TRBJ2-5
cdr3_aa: CASSYEETQYF
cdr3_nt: TGTGCCAGCAGTTATGAGGAGACCCAGTACTTC

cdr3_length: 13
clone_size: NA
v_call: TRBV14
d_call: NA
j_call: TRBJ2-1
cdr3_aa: CASSPSGGDEQFF
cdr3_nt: TGTGCCAGCAGCCCCTCAGGAGGCGATGAGCAGTTCTTC

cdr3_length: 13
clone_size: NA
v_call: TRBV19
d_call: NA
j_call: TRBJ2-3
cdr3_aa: CASIGQNTDTQYF
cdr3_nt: TGTGCCAGTATTGGACAGAACACAGATACGCAGTATTTT

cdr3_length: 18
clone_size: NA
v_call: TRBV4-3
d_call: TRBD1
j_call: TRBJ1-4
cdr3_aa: CASSWDTGVRLGDEKLFF
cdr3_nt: TGCGCCAGCTCGTGGGACACAGGGGTCAGGCTTGGGGATGAAAAACTGTTTTTT

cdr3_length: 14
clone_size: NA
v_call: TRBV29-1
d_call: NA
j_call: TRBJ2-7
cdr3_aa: CSVELRTATYEQYF
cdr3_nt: TGCAGCGTTGAACTTAGGACGGCTACCTACGAGCAGTACTTC

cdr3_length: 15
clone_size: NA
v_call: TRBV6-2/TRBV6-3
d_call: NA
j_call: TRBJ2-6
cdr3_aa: CASSDRHSGANVLTF
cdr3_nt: TGTGCCAGCAGTGATCGGCACTCTGGGGCCAACGTCCTGACTTTC

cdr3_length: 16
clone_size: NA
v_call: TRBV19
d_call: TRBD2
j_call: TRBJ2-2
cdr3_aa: CASSIPRGGRTGELFF
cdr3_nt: TGTGCCAGTAGTATACCGCGCGGGGGGAGAACCGGGGAGCTGTTTTTT

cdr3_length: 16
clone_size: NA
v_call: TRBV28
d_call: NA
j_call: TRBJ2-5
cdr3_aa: CATLKRLNLIKETQYF
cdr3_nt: TGTGCCACCTTAAAGCGGCTGAACCTTATTAAAGAGACCCAGTACTTC

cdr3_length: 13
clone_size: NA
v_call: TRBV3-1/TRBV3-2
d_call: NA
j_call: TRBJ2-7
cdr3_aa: CASSQDLRAEQYF
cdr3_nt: TGTGCCAGCAGCCAAGACCTGAGGGCCGAGCAGTACTTC

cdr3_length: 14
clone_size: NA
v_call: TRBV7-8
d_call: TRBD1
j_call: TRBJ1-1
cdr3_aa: CASSRQGKVAEAFF
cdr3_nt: TGTGCCAGCAGCCGACAGGGCAAAGTCGCTGAAGCTTTCTTT

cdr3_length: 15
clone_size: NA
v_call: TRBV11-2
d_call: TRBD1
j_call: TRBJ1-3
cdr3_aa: CASSLDRGLGNTIYF
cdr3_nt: TGTGCCAGCAGCCTGGACAGGGGACTTGGAAACACCATATATTTT

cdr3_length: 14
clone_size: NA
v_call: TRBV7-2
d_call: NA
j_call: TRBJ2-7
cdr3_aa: CASSRWGSSYEQYF
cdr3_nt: TGTGCCAGCAGCCGTTGGGGGAGCTCCTACGAGCAGTACTTC

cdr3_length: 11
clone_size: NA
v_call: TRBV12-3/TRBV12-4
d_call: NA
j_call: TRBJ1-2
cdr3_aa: CASTRTVGYTF
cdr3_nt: TGTGCCAGCACCAGGACAGTTGGCTACACCTTC

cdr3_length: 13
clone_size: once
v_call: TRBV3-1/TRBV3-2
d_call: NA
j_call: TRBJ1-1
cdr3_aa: CASSQGDITEAFF
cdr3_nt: TGTGCCAGCAGCCAAGGGGACATCACTGAAGCTTTCTTT

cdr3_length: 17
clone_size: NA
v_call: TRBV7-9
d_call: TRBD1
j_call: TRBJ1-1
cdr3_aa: CASSLDVGQGQNTEAFF
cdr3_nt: TGTGCCAGCAGCTTAGATGTGGGACAGGGACAGAACACTGAAGCTTTCTTT

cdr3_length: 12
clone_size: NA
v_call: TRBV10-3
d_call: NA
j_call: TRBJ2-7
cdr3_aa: CAIRGGDYEQYF
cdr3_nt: TGTGCCATCAGAGGCGGGGACTACGAGCAGTACTTC

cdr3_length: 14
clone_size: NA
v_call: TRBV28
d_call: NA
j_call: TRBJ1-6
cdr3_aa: CASSASSSGSPLHF
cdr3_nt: TGTGCCAGCAGCGCTAGCAGTTCAGGGTCACCCCTCCACTTT

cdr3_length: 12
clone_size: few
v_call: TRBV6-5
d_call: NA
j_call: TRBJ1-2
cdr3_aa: CASSQTGYGYTF
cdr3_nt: TGTGCCAGCAGCCAGACAGGTTATGGCTACACCTTC

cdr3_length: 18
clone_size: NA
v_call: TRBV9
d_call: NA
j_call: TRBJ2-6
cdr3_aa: CASSVATGGTSGANVLTF
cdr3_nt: TGTGCCAGCAGCGTAGCTACAGGTGGTACCTCTGGGGCCAACGTCCTGACTTTC